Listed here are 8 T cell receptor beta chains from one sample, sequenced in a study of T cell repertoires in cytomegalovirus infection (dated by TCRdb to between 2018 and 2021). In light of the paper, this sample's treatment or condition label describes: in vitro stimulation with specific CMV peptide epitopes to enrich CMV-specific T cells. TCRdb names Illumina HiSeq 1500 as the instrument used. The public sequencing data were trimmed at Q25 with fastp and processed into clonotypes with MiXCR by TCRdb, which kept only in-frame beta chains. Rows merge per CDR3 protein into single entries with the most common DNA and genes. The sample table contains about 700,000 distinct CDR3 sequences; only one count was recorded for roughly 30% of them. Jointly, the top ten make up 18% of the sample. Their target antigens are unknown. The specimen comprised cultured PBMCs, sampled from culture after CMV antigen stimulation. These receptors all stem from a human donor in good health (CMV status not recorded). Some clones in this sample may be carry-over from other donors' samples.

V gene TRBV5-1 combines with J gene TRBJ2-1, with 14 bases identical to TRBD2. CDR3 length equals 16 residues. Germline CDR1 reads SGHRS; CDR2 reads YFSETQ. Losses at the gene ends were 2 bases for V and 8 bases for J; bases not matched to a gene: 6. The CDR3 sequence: CASSFNGLAGGYEQFF. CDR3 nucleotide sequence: TGCGCCAGCAGCTTCAACGGACTAGCGGGAGGATATGAGCAGTTCTTC.

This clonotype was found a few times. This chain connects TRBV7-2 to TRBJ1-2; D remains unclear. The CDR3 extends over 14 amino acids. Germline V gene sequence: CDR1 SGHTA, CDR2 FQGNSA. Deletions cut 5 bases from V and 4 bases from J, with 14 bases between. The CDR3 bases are TGTGCCAGCAGCGAGGCCGAAGTCCCCTATGGCTACACCTTC. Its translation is CASSEAEVPYGYTF.

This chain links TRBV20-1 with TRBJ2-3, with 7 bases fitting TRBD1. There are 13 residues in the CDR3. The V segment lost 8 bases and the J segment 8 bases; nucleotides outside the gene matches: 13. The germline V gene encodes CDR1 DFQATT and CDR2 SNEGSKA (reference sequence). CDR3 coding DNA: TGCAGTTTCCCAGACAGCCCAGGGGGTACGCAGTATTTT. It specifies CSFPDSPGGTQYF.

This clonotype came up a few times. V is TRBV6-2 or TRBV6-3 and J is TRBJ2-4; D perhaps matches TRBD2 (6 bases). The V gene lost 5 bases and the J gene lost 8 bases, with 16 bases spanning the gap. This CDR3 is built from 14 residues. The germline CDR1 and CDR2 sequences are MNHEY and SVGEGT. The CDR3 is CASSPLKGRHIQYF. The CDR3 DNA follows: TGTGCCAGCAGTCCCCTCAAAGGGAGGCACATTCAGTACTTC.

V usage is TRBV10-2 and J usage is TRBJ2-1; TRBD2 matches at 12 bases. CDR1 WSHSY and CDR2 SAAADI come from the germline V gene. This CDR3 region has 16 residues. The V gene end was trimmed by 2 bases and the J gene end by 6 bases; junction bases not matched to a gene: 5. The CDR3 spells CASSEILAGGLNEQFF. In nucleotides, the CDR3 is TGCGCCAGCAGTGAGATCCTAGCGGGAGGGCTCAATGAGCAGTTCTTC.

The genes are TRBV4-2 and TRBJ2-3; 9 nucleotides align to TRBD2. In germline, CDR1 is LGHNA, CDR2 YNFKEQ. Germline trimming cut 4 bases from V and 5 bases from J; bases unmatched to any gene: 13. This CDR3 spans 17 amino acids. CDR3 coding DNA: TGTGCCAGCAGCCCCTCGGGGGGCGGGGGGGCCGTAGATACGCAGTATTTT. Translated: CASSPSGGGGAVDTQYF.

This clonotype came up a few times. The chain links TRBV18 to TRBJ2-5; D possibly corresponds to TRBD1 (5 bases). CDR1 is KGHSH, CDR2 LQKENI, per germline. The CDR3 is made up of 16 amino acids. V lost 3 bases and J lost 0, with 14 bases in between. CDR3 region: CASSPKKQDYQETQYF. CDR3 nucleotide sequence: TGTGCCAGCTCACCGAAAAAACAGGATTACCAAGAGACCCAGTACTTC.

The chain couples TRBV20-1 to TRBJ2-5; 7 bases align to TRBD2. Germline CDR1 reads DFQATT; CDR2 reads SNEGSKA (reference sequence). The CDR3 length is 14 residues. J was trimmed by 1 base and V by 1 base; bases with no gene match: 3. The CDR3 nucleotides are TGCAGTGCTAGAGTGCGGGGGACCCAAGAGACCCAGTACTTC. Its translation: CSARVRGTQETQYF.